This T cell receptor (beta chain) was retrieved from a study of blood T cell repertoires in COVID-19. Study in general: Samples came from the United States, Italy and Spain, spanning acute and convalescent COVID-19.

Individuals drawn from 24 US areas were about 18 to 89 years old. Donors in Cohort 3 counted as recovered after two negative PCRs, clearance, or symptom resolution. The V segment lost 11 bases and the J segment 4 bases; nucleotides outside the gene matches: 9. This CDR3 has 13 amino acids. Germline loops: CDR1 SEHNR, CDR2 FQNEAQ (reference sequence). Here immunoSEQ multiplex PCR was the method, and the copy in TCRdb shows in-frame clones only, minus some. The sample holds roughly 250,000 clones, about nine tenths seen once. The source of this sequence is a young woman who had recovered from COVID-19. The chain uses TRBV7-9 and TRBJ2-3, with TRBD2 identical over 7 bases. Sequencing input: PBMCs or T cells enriched from blood (not recorded which). The CDR3, as DNA: TGTGCCTACGGCGGGAGTAGGGCAGATACGCAGTATTTT. Its translation: CAYGGSRADTQYF.